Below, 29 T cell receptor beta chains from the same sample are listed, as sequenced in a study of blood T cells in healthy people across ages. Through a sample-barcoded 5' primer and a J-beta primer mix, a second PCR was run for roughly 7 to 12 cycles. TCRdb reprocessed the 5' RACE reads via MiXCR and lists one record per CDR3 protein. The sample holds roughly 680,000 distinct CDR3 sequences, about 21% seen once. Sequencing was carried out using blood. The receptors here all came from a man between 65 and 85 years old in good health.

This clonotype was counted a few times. The CDR3 loop is CASSQNDGRAGETQYF. For the CDR3, the DNA is TGTGCCAGCAGCCAAAACGATGGGAGGGCCGGCGAGACCCAGTACTTC. This chain links TRBV3-1 with TRBJ2-5; 7 positions match TRBD2. This CDR3 contains 16 residues. J was trimmed by 5 bases and V by 2 bases; bases with no gene match: 11. Germline V gives CDR1 LGHDT, CDR2 YNNKEL (reference sequence).

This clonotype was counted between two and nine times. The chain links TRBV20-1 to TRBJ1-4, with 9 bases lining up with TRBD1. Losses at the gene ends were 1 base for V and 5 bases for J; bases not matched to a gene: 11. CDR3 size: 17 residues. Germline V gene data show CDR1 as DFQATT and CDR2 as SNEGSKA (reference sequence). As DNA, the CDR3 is TGCAGTGCTAGAGCAACAGGGGGCAAACGAAGGAATGAAAAACTGTTTTTT. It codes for CSARATGGKRRNEKLFF.

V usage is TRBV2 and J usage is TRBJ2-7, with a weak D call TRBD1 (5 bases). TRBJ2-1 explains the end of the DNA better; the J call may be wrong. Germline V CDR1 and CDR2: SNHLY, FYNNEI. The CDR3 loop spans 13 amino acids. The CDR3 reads CARPTDGYNEQFF. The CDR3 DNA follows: TGTGCCAGGCCGACAGACGGATACAATGAGCAGTTCTTC.

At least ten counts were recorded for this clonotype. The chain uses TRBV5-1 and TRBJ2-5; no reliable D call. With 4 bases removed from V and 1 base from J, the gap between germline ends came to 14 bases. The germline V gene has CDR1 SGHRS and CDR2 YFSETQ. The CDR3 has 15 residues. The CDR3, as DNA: TGCGCCAGCAGCCAGACGCGGTGGAGCCAAGAGACCCAGTACTTC. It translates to CASSQTRWSQETQYF.

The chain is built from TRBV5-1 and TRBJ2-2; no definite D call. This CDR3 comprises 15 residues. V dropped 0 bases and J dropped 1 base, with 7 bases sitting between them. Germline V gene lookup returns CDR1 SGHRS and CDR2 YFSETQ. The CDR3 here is CASSLELQNTGELFF. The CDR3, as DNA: TGCGCCAGCAGCTTGGAACTACAGAACACCGGGGAGCTGTTTTTT.

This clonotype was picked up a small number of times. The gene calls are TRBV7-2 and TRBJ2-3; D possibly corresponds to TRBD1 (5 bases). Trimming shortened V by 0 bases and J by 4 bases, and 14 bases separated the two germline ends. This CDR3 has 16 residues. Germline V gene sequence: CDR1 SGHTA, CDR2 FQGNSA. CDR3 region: CASSLAGVLTADTQYF. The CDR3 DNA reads TGTGCCAGCAGCTTAGCAGGGGTACTGACAGCAGATACGCAGTATTTT.

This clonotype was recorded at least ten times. CDR3 residues: CSARRPSYNEQFF. The CDR3 DNA sequence: TGCAGTGCTAGAAGGCCTTCCTACAATGAGCAGTTCTTC. The rearrangement links TRBV20-1 to TRBJ2-1; no definite D call. CDR3 length: 13 residues. Germline V gives CDR1 DFQATT, CDR2 SNEGSKA (reference sequence). Trimming pared 2 bases from V and 1 base from J, leaving 6 bases between.

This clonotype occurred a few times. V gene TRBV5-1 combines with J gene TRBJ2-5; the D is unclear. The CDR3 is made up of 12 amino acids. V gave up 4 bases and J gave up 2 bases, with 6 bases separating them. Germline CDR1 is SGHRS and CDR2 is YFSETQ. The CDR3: CASSQSQETQYF. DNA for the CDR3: TGCGCCAGCAGCCAATCGCAAGAGACCCAGTACTTC.

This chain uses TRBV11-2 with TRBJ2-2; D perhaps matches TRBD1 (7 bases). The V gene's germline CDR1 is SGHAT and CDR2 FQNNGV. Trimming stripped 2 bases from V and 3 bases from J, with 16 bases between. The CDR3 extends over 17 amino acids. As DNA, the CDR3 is TGTGCCAGCAGCTTAAGGCCTTCAGGGGGGTACACCGGGGAGCTGTTTTTT. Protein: CASSLRPSGGYTGELFF.

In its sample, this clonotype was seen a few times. Written as DNA, the CDR3 is TGCAGTGCTATAGGACAGGGCTTGAAGACCCAGTACTTC. Translating it yields CSAIGQGLKTQYF. The V and J genes are TRBV20-1 and TRBJ2-5; 8 positions match TRBD1. The trim removed 4 bases at V and 6 bases at J, leaving 7 bases unmatched. From germline, CDR1 is DFQATT and CDR2 SNEGSKA (reference sequence). This CDR3 is built from 13 residues.

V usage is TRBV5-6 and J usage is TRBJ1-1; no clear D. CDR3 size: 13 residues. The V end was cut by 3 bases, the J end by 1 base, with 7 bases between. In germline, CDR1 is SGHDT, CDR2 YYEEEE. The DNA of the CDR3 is TGTGCCAGCAGCTGGCGGGGGAACACTGAAGCTTTCTTT. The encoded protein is CASSWRGNTEAFF.

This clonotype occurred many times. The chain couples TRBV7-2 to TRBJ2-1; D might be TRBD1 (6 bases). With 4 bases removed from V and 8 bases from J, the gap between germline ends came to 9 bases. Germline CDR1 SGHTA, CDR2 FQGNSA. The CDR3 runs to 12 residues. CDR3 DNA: TGTGCCAGCAGCTCACAGGGCTATGAGCAGTTCTTC. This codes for CASSSQGYEQFF.

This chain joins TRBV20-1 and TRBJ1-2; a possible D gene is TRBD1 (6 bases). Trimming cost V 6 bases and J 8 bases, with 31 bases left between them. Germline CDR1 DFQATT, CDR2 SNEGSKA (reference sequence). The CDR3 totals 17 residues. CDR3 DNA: TGCAGTGCGGAGCCCACATTGGGGACACAGGAAATCGACGGCTACACCTTC. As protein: CSAEPTLGTQEIDGYTF.

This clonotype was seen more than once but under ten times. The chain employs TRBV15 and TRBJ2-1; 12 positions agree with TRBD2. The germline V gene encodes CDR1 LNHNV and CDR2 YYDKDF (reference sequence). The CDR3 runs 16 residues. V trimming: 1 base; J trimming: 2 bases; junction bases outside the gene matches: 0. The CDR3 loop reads CATSRGTSGAYNEQFF. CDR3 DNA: TGTGCCACCAGCAGAGGGACTAGCGGGGCCTACAATGAGCAGTTCTTC.

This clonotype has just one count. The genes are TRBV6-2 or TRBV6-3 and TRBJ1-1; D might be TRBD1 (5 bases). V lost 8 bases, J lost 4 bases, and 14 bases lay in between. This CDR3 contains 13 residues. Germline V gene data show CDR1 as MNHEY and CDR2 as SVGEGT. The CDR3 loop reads CASRPGGGTEAFF. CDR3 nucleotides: TGTGCCAGCCGCCCGGGGGGTGGCACTGAAGCTTTCTTT.

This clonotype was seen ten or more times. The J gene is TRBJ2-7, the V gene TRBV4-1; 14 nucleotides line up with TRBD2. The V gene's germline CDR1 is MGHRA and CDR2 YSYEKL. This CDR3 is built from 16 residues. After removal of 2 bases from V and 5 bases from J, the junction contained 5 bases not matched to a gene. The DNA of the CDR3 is TGCGCCAGCAGCCAACCGACTAGCGGGAGGGTGAACGAGCAGTACTTC. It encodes CASSQPTSGRVNEQYF.

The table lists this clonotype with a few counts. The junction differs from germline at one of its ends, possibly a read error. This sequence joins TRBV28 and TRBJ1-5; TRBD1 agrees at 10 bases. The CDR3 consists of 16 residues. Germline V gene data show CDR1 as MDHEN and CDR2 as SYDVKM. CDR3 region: CASSKLGTGDNQSQHF. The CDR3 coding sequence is TGTGCCAGCAGTAAACTGGGGACAGGGGACAATCAGTCCCAGCATTTT.

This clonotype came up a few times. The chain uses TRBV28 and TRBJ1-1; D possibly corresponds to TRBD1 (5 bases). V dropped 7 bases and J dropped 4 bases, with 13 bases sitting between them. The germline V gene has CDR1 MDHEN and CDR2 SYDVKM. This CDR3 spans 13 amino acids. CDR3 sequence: CASTLGGATEAFF. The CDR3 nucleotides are TGTGCCAGCACCCTAGGAGGGGCCACTGAAGCTTTCTTT.

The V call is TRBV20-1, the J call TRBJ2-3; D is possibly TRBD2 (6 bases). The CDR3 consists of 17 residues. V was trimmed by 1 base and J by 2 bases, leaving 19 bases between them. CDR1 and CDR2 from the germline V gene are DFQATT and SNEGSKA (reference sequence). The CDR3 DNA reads TGCAGTGCTAGAGTGGACTTACGGGCGGGGACCACAGATACGCAGTATTTT. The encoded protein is CSARVDLRAGTTDTQYF.

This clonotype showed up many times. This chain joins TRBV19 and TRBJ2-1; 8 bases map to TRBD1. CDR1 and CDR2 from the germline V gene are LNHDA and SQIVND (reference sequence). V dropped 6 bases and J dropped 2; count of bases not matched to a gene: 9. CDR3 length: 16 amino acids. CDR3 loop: CASSMGWTGTYNEQFF. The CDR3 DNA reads TGTGCCAGTAGCATGGGCTGGACAGGGACCTACAATGAGCAGTTCTTC.

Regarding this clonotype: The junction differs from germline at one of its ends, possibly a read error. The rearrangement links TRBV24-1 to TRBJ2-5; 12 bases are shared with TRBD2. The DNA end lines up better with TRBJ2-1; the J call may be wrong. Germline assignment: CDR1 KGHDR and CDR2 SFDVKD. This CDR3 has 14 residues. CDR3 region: CATRTSGSSNGQFF. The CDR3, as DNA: TGTGCCACCAGGACTAGCGGGAGTTCCAATGGGCAGTTCTTC.

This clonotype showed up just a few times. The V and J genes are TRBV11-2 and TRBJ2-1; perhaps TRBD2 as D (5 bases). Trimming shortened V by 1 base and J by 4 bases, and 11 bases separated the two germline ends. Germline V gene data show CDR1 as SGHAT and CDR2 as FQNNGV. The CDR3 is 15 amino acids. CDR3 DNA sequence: TGTGCCAGCAGCTTAGGGACTCAATCATACAATGAGCAGTTCTTC. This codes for CASSLGTQSYNEQFF.

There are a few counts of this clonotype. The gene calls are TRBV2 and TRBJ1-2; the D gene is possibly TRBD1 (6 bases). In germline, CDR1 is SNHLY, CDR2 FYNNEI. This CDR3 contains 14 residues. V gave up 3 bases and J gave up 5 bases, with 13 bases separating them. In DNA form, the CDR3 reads TGTGCCAGCAGTGATTCGGGGGCGCGTTATGGCTACACCTTC. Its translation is CASSDSGARYGYTF.

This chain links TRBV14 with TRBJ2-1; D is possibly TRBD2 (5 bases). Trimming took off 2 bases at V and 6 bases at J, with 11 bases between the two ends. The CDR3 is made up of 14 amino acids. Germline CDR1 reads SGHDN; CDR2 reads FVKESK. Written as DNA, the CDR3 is TGTGCCAGCAGCCAACTTAGCGCTGTCAATGAGCAGTTCTTC. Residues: CASSQLSAVNEQFF.

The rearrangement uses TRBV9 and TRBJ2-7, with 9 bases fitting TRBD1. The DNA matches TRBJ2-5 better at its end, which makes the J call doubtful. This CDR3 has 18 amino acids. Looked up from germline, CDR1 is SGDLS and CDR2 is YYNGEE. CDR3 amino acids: CASSVKGAGTGKQETQYF. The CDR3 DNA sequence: TGTGCCAGCAGCGTAAAGGGAGCCGGGACAGGGAAGCAAGAGACCCAGTACTTC.

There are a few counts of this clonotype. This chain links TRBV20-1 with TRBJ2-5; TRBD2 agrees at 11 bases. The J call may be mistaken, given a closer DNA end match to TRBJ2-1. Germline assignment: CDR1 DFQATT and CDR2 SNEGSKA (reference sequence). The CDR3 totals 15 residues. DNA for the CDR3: TGCAGTGCTAGGGGGGGGACTAGCGGAGGCAATGAGCAGTTCTTC. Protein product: CSARGGTSGGNEQFF.

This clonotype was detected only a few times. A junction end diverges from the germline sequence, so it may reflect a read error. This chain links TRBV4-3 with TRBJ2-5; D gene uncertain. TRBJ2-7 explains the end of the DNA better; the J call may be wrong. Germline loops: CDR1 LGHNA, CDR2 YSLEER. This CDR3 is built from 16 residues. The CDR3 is CASGQDLASYSYEQYF. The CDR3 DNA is TGCGCCAGCGGCCAAGATCTCGCCAGCTACTCCTACGAGCAGTACTTC.

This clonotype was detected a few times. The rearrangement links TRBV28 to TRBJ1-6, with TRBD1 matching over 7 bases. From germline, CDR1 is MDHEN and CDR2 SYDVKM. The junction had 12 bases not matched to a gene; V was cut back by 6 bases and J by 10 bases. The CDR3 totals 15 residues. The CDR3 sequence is CASRGGRGNSSPLHF. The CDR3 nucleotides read TGTGCCAGCAGGGGGGGCAGGGGGAATAGCTCACCCCTCCACTTT. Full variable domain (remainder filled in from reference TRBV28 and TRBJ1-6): DVKVTQSSRYLVKRTGEKVFLECVQDMDHENMFWYRQDPGLGLRLIYFSYDVKMKEKGDIPEGYSVSREKKERFSLILESASTNQTSMYLCASRGGRGNSSPLHFGNGTRLTVT.

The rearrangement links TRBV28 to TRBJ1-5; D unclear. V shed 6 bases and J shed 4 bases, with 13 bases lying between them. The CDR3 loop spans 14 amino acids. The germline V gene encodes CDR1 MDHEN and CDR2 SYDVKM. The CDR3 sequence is CASRGNVGNQPQHF. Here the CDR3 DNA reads TGTGCCAGCAGGGGGAATGTTGGAAATCAGCCCCAGCATTTT.